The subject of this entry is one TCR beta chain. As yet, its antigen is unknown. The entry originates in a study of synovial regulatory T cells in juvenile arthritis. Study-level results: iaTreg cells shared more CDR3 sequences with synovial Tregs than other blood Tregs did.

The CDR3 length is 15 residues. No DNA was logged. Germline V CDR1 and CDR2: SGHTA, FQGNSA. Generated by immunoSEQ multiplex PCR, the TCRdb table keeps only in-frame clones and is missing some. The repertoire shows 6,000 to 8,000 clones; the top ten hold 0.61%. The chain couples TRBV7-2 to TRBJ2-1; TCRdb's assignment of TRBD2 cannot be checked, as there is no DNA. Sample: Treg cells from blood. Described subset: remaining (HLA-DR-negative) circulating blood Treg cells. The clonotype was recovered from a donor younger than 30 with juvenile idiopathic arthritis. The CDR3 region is CASSFRGSLYNEQFF.